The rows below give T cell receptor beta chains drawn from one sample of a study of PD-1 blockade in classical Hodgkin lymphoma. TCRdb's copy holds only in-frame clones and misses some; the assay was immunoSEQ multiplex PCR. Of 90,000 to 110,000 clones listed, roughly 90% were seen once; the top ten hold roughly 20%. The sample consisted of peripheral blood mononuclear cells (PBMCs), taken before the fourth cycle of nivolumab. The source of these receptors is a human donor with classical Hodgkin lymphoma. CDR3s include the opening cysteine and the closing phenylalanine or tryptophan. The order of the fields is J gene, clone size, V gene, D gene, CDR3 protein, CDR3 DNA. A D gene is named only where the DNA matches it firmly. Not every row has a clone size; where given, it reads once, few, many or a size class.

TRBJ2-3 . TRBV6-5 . CASSFGNPITDTQYF TGTGCCAGCAGTTTTGGGAACCCCATCACAGATACGCAGTATTTT
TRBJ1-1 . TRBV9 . CASSVTGMNTEAFF TGTGCCAGCAGCGTGACAGGAATGAACACTGAAGCTTTCTTT
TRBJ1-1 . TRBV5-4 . CASSLGQTNTEAFF TGTGCCAGCAGCTTGGGACAGACGAACACTGAAGCTTTCTTT
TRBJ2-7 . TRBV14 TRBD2 CASSQALAGVYEQYF TGTGCCAGCAGCCAAGCACTAGCGGGAGTCTACGAGCAGTACTTC
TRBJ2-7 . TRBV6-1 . CASSESQHSYYEQYF TGTGCCAGCAGTGAATCCCAGCATTCATACTACGAGCAGTACTTC
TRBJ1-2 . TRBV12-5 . CASGLVKGQGNYGYTF TGTGCTAGTGGTTTGGTAAAGGGTCAGGGTAACTATGGCTACACCTTC
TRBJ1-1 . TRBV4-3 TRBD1 CASSQVGTGATEAFF TGCGCCAGCAGCCAAGTGGGAACAGGGGCCACTGAAGCTTTCTTT
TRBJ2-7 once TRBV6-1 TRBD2 CASRAGTSGLYEQYF TGTGCCAGCAGGGCCGGGACTAGCGGACTCTACGAGCAGTACTTC
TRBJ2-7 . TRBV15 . CATSNGGFGYEQYF TGTGCCACCAGTAATGGAGGATTTGGGTACGAGCAGTACTTC
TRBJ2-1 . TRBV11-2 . CASSWYNEQFF TGTGCCAGCAGTTGGTACAATGAGCAGTTCTTC
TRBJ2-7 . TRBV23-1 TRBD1 CASSQSRGGFVYEQYF TGCGCCAGCAGTCAATCGAGAGGGGGCTTTGTCTACGAGCAGTACTTC
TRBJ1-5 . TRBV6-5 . CASSYTPSNQPQHF TGTGCCAGCAGTTACACCCCCAGCAATCAGCCCCAGCATTTT
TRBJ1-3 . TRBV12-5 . CASGLISGNTIYF TGTGCTAGTGGTTTGATCTCTGGAAACACCATATATTTT
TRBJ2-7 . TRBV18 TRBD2 CASSKETSGSYEQYF TGTGCCAGCTCCAAAGAGACTAGCGGGTCCTACGAGCAGTACTTC